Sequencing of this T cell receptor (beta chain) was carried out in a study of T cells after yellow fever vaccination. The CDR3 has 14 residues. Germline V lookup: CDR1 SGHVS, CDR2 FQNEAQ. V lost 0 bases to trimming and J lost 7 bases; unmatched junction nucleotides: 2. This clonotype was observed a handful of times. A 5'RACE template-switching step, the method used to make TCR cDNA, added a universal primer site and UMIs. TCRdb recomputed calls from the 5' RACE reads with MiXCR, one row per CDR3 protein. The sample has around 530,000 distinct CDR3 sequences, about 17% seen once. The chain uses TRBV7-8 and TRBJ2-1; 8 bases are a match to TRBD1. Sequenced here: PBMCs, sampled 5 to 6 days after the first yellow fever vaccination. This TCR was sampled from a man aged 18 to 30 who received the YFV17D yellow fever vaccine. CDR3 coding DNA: TGTGCCAGCAGCTTAGCCGGACAGGGTAATGAGCAGTTCTTC. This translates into CASSLAGQGNEQFF.